What follows are 26 T cell receptor beta chains derived from one specimen sequenced in a study of cytomegalovirus exposure and HLA in healthy donors. Amplification used 60 Vbeta primers and 13 Jbeta primers. The repertoire was sequenced with immunoSEQ multiplex PCR; TCRdb's copy has only in-frame clones and lacks some. The sample yields some 45,000 clones, roughly half seen once. The specimen sequenced was PBMCs. The receptors originated from a human donor in good health.

This clone was observed a few times. V gene TRBV7-2 combines with J gene TRBJ2-7, with TRBD1 identical over 7 bases. The V gene end was trimmed by 3 bases and the J gene end by 4 bases; junction bases not matched to a gene: 12. Germline lookup yields CDR1 SGHTA and CDR2 FQGNSA. CDR3 length equals 16 residues. In DNA form, the CDR3 reads TGTGCCAGCAGCTTGGGGTTGGGGCAGGGGGAATACGAGCAGTACTTC. Its translation is CASSLGLGQGEYEQYF.

The chain uses TRBV27 and TRBJ1-3, with 8 bases fitting TRBD1. The CDR3 contains 14 residues. Germline CDR1 reads MNHEY; CDR2 reads SMNVEV (reference sequence). The CDR3 DNA is TGTGAGGGGACAGGTCCTCTCTCTGGAAACACCATATATTTT. This encodes CEGTGPLSGNTIYF.

This sequence joins TRBV10-3 and TRBJ2-2; possibly TRBD2 for D (6 bases). V lost 0 bases, J lost 6 bases, and 8 bases lay in between. The CDR3 runs to 14 residues. Germline V gene lookup returns CDR1 ENHRY and CDR2 SYGVKD. CDR3 nucleotide sequence: TGTGCCATCAGTGAGTCTCCGGGAGCCGGGGAGCTGTTTTTT. Protein product: CAISESPGAGELFF.

This rearrangement joins TRBV15 to TRBJ1-4; the match to TRBD1 covers 9 bases. V gave up 1 base and J gave up 6 bases; unmatched junction bases: 0. This CDR3 region has 14 residues. CDR1 is LNHNV, CDR2 YYDKDF, per germline (reference sequence). This chain's CDR3 is CATSRGTGDEKLFF. CDR3 coding DNA: TGTGCCACCAGCAGAGGGACAGGGGATGAAAAACTGTTTTTT.

The chain links TRBV6-5 to TRBJ1-1; tentatively, D is TRBD1 (6 bases). The CDR3 consists of 10 residues. The V gene lost 7 bases and the J gene lost 10 bases, with 10 bases spanning the gap. Germline CDR1 and CDR2: MNHEY and SVGAGI. The CDR3 reads CASNIRGAFF. DNA for the CDR3: TGTGCCAGCAACATCAGGGGAGCTTTCTTT.

A word on this clone: The junction departs from the called germline gene at one end, perhaps through a read error. This sequence joins TRBV18 and TRBJ1-3; no definite D call. Per the germline V gene, CDR1 is KGHSH and CDR2 is LQKENI. CDR3 length: 17 amino acids. The CDR3 reads CASSPRPQDISGNTIYF. DNA of the CDR3: TGTGCCAGCTCCCCACGACCCCAGGATATCTCTGGAAACACCATATATTTT.

This rearrangement joins TRBV6-5 to TRBJ2-1, with TRBD2 identical over 8 bases. Germline CDR1 is MNHEY and CDR2 is SVGAGI. The J segment lost 6 bases and the V segment lost 6 bases, leaving 7 bases of the junction unmatched. The CDR3 is made up of 14 amino acids. This chain's CDR3 is CASRSGGRGNEQFF. For the CDR3, the DNA is TGTGCCAGCAGAAGCGGGGGACGGGGCAATGAGCAGTTCTTC.

The rearrangement uses TRBV7-9 and TRBJ2-1; 10 bases map to TRBD2. The ends lost 2 bases at V and 9 bases at J; junction bases unmatched: 4. From germline, CDR1 is SEHNR and CDR2 FQNEAQ (reference sequence). CDR3 length equals 14 residues. As DNA, the CDR3 is TGTGCCAGCAGCTTAACTAGCGGGACTTCTGAGCAGTTCTTC. Translation gives CASSLTSGTSEQFF.

This clone was seen a handful of times. The chain is built from TRBV4-2 and TRBJ2-3; perhaps TRBD2 as D (5 bases). Trimming took off 0 bases at V and 0 bases at J, with 10 bases between the two ends. CDR1 is LGHNA and CDR2 is YNFKEQ in the germline V gene. The CDR3 has 16 amino acids. The CDR3 spells CASSQETGWSTDTQYF. The CDR3 coding sequence is TGTGCCAGCAGCCAAGAGACGGGGTGGAGCACAGATACGCAGTATTTT.

V is TRBV5-4 and J is TRBJ1-2, with TRBD1 identical over 8 bases. CDR1 is SGHNT, CDR2 YYREEE, per germline (reference sequence). The CDR3 contains 14 residues. With V trimmed by 4 bases and J by 4 bases, 6 bases remained unmatched. The CDR3 DNA is TGTGCCAGCAGCACGACAGGGGCCAGCTATGGCTACACCTTC. It is translated as CASSTTGASYGYTF.

Regarding this clone: This specimen includes other DNA sequences encoding the same CDR3. V usage is TRBV7-2 and J usage is TRBJ1-2, with D perhaps TRBD1 (5 bases). V dropped 5 bases and J dropped 8 bases, with 15 bases sitting between them. CDR3 size: 13 residues. Germline CDR1 reads SGHTA; CDR2 reads FQGNSA. The CDR3 sequence is CASSGTGGRGYTF. DNA of the CDR3: TGTGCCAGCAGCGGAACGGGGGGTCGCGGCTACACCTTC.

This clone turned up a few times. The genes are TRBV11-3 and TRBJ1-1, with unresolved D. CDR3 length equals 16 residues. V shed 5 bases and J shed 3 bases, with 19 bases lying between them. The V gene's germline CDR1 is SGHNT and CDR2 YENEEA. CDR3 sequence reads: CASSQGGLGGHTEAFF. CDR3 in DNA: TGTGCCAGCAGCCAAGGAGGGTTGGGAGGTCACACTGAAGCTTTCTTT.

With regard to this clone: Other DNA sequences within the sample encode an identical CDR3. V is TRBV6-4 and J is TRBJ1-1, with TRBD1 matching over 7 bases. V dropped 6 bases and J dropped 6; count of bases not matched to a gene: 13. The length of the CDR3 is 15 residues. The germline V gene encodes CDR1 MRHNA and CDR2 SNTAGT. CDR3 DNA: TGTGCCAGCAGCCTGAGAGGAGGGGGCGCTTCTGAAGCTTTCTTT. As protein: CASSLRGGGASEAFF.

This chain joins TRBV7-2 and TRBJ2-3; 9 nucleotides align to TRBD2. Trimming took 11 bases from V and 4 from J; bases not matched to a gene: 19. The CDR3 consists of 17 residues. From germline, CDR1 is SGHTA and CDR2 FQGNSA. Here the CDR3 reads CACQQGGSGSWADTQYF. DNA for the CDR3: TGTGCCTGCCAGCAAGGGGGTAGCGGGAGCTGGGCAGATACGCAGTATTTT.

The chain uses TRBV11-3 and TRBJ1-1; no firm D call. Germline-derived CDR1 and CDR2 are SGHNT and YENEEA. The germline V and J ends were trimmed by 5 bases and 2 bases, with 12 bases remaining between them. The CDR3 is 14 amino acids. This chain's CDR3 is CASSGRGINTEAFF. In DNA form, the CDR3 reads TGTGCCAGCAGCGGTAGAGGTATCAACACTGAAGCTTTCTTT.

This clone was seen once. V and J are TRBV7-7 and TRBJ2-1; 7 bases align to TRBD2. The CDR3 sequence is 16 residues long. Trimming took 5 bases from V and 3 from J; bases not matched to a gene: 10. The V gene's germline CDR1 is SSHAT and CDR2 FNYEAQ (reference sequence). CDR3 sequence (DNA): TGTGCCAGCAGCCCCGGACTAGGTGGGTTCTACAATGAGCAGTTCTTC. As protein: CASSPGLGGFYNEQFF.

The chain uses TRBV2 and TRBJ2-5; 8 bases agree with TRBD1. There are 15 residues in the CDR3. Germline loops: CDR1 SNHLY, CDR2 FYNNEI. V dropped 7 bases and J dropped 1; count of bases not matched to a gene: 8. The CDR3 spells CASKGGGTGQETQYF. The CDR3 DNA follows: TGTGCCAGCAAGGGGGGCGGGACAGGCCAAGAGACCCAGTACTTC.

The chain joins TRBV5-1 to TRBJ2-1, with D tentatively TRBD2 (6 bases). Germline lookup yields CDR1 SGHRS and CDR2 YFSETQ. The CDR3 runs to 16 residues. The V end lost 4 bases, the J end lost 0 bases, and 14 bases lay between the germline ends. This CDR3 reads CASSPSWGGSYNEQFF. In DNA, the CDR3 is TGCGCCAGCAGCCCTTCGTGGGGAGGCTCCTACAATGAGCAGTTCTTC.

J is TRBJ2-5 and V is TRBV18; 9 positions match TRBD2. Germline CDR1 and CDR2: KGHSH and LQKENI. V trimming: 5 bases; J trimming: 2 bases; junction bases outside the gene matches: 3. The CDR3 consists of 14 residues. In DNA form, the CDR3 reads TGTGCCAGCTCATTGACTAGCGGACAAGAGACCCAGTACTTC. Translating it yields CASSLTSGQETQYF.

The genes are TRBV9 and TRBJ2-1; D is unresolved. Germline V gene data show CDR1 as SGDLS and CDR2 as YYNGEE. This CDR3 has 15 amino acids. V was clipped by 0 bases and J by 4 bases, with 11 bases between them. The CDR3 DNA reads TGTGCCAGCAGCGTAGGTCAGTTCGTTTACAATGAGCAGTTCTTC. Its protein product is CASSVGQFVYNEQFF.

The rearrangement joins TRBV10-3 to TRBJ1-1, with D tentatively TRBD1 (6 bases). CDR1 is ENHRY and CDR2 is SYGVKD in the germline V gene. V was cut by 3 bases and J by 0 bases, with 8 bases left in between. The CDR3 runs to 14 residues. This CDR3 reads CAISDQGLNTEAFF. CDR3 in DNA: TGTGCCATCAGTGATCAGGGGCTGAACACTGAAGCTTTCTTT.

The chain uses TRBV28 and TRBJ2-3; 10 nucleotides line up with TRBD2. The V gene's germline CDR1 is MDHEN and CDR2 SYDVKM. The CDR3 is 16 residues long. V dropped 5 bases and J dropped 5; count of bases not matched to a gene: 10. CDR3 coding DNA: TGTGCCAGCAGTACTCGGACTAGCGGTAGGATAGATACGCAGTATTTT. Residues: CASSTRTSGRIDTQYF.

The chain carries TRBV7-8 and TRBJ2-5, with TRBD1 as a possible D gene (6 bases). The V end was cut by 6 bases, the J end by 1 base, with 9 bases between. The CDR3 runs to 13 residues. Germline CDR1 SGHVS, CDR2 FQNEAQ. Here the CDR3 reads CASRGQFQETQYF. CDR3 nucleotide sequence: TGTGCCAGCAGAGGACAGTTCCAAGAGACCCAGTACTTC.

This clone showed up just a few times. V gene TRBV4-3 combines with J gene TRBJ1-1; 7 nucleotides match TRBD1. V shed 4 bases and J 2 bases; nucleotides not matched to a gene: 13. The CDR3 spans 17 residues. Germline CDR1 is LGHNA and CDR2 is YSLEER. CDR3 protein: CASSRHIQGNSNTEAFF. The CDR3 bases are TGCGCCAGCAGCCGCCACATACAGGGGAATTCAAACACTGAAGCTTTCTTT.

This clone was counted between two and nine times. This chain uses TRBV29-1 with TRBJ2-1; D gene unclear. Trimming left V 2 bases short and J 0 bases short, with 8 bases between. The V gene's germline CDR1 is SQVTM and CDR2 ANQGSEA. The CDR3 consists of 14 residues. The CDR3 loop is CSVEPASSYNEQFF. The DNA of the CDR3 is TGCAGCGTTGAACCCGCGAGCTCCTACAATGAGCAGTTCTTC.

A few counts support this clone. This chain uses TRBV9 with TRBJ1-2, with 7 bases aligning to TRBD1. There are 13 residues in the CDR3. With V trimmed by 3 bases and J by 5 bases, 4 bases remained unmatched. Germline lookup yields CDR1 SGDLS and CDR2 YYNGEE. DNA for the CDR3: TGTGCCAGCAGCGCCCAACAGGGGTATGGCTACACCTTC. Its protein product is CASSAQQGYGYTF. Combining the CDR3 with reference TRBV9 and TRBJ1-2 gives the whole variable domain DSGVTQTPKHLITATGQRVTLRCSPRSGDLSVYWYQQSLDQGLQFLIQYYNGEERAKGNILERFSAQQFPDLHSELNLSSLELGDSALYFCASSAQQGYGYTFGSGTRLTVV.